This record looks at one T cell receptor (beta chain) sequence and its context. Treatment of the sample: roughly 19 received Ad26.COV2.S at low or high dose, single or two shots; about 5 received placebo; per-sample allocation not given. Sample collection was performed on day 63 after the first vaccine or placebo injection. The data were obtained in a study of Ad26.COV2.S vaccination and SARS-CoV-2 variants. Measured with immunoSEQ multiplex PCR; TCRdb has only the in-frame clones, and not every one. The sample carries about 350,000 clones, 88% recorded once. V lost 4 bases to trimming and J lost 0 bases; unmatched junction nucleotides: 6. CDR3 length: 17 amino acids. Germline V gene sequence: CDR1 LNHDA, CDR2 SQIVND (reference sequence).

The chain has TRBV19 and TRBJ2-7, with 13 nucleotides matching TRBD2. This material consisted of peripheral blood, taken in a trial of Ad26.COV2.S vaccine versus placebo. The TCR originated in a person aged 18-65 years who received the Ad26.COV2.S COVID-19 vaccine or a placebo. Written as DNA, the CDR3 is TGTGCCAGTAGTACCTGGACTAGCGGGAGAAGCTCCTACGAGCAGTACTTC. Protein: CASSTWTSGRSSYEQYF.